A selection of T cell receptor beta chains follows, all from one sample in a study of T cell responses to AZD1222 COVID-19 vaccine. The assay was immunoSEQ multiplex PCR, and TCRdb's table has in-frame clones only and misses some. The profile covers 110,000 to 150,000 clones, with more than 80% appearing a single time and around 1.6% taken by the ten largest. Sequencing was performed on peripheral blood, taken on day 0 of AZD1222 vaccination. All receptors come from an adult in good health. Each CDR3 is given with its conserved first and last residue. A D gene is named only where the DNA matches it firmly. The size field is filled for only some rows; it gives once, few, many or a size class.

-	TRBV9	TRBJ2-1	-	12	TGTGCCAGCAGCGTAGCTTTAGGGGAGCAGTTCTTC	CASSVALGEQFF
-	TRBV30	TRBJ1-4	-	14	TGTGCCTGCCTACAGGGCCACCTTAATGAAAAACTGTTTTTT	CACLQGHLNEKLFF
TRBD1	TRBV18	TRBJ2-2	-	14	TGTGCCAGCTCACGGGACAGTAGCACCGGGGAGCTGTTTTTT	CASSRDSSTGELFF
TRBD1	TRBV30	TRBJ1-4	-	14	TGTGCCTGGAGCAGGGGGGGTTCTAATGAAAAACTGTTTTTT	CAWSRGGSNEKLFF
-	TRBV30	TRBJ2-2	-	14	TGTGCCTGGAGTGCGGGCCAAGGCACCGGGGAGCTGTTTTTT	CAWSAGQGTGELFF
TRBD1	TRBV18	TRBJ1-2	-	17	TGTGCCAGCTCACCCGGCAGGGACAGGCTAATGCTTTATGGCTACACCTTC	CASSPGRDRLMLYGYTF
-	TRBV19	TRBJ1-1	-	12	TGTGCCAGTAGGACAGGATACACTGAAGCTTTCTTT	CASRTGYTEAFF
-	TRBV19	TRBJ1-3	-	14	TGTGCCAGTAGTAGCCAATTTCGCGGAAACACCATATATTTT	CASSSQFRGNTIYF
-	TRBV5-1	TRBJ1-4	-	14	TGCGCCAGCAGCCAGACTGCAACTAATGAAAAACTGTTTTTT	CASSQTATNEKLFF
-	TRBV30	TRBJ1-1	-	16	TGTGCCTGGATGCGGCAGGGAGGATCGAGGAACACTGAAGCTTTCTTT	CAWMRQGGSRNTEAFF
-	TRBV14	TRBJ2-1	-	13	TGTGCCAGCAGCCTTGGCTCCTACAATGAGCAGTTCTTC	CASSLGSYNEQFF
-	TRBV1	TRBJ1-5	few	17	TGCACCAGCAGCCAAGATGGCCGACTGGACCCGGGGCAGCCCCAGCATTTT	CTSSQDGRLDPGQPQHF
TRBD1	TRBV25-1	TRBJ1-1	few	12	TGTGCCAGCAGTGTGGGACAGGGGAAAGCTTTCTTT	CASSVGQGKAFF
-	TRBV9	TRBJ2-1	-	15	TGTGCCAGCAGCGTATACAACCAGCGGGACAATGAGCAGTTCTTC	CASSVYNQRDNEQFF
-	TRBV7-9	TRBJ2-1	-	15	TGTGCCAGCAGCTTAGCGCCGAGGACTCGAAATGAGCAGTTCTTC	CASSLAPRTRNEQFF
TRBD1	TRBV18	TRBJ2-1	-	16	TGTGCCAGCTCACGGATAGCAAAAGACAGGGGCAATGAGCAGTTCTTC	CASSRIAKDRGNEQFF
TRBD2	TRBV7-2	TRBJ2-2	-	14	TGTGCCAGCGGGCTAGCGGTGAGAACCGGGGAGCTGTTTTTT	CASGLAVRTGELFF
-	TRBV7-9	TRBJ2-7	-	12	TGTGCCAGCAGCCCGACTAGCTACGAGCAGTACTTC	CASSPTSYEQYF
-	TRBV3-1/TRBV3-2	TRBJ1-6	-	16	TGTGCCAGCAGCCAGGACCTTACACGGGTAAATTCACCCCTCCACTTT	CASSQDLTRVNSPLHF
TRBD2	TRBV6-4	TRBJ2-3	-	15	TGTGCCAGCAGTTCTGCTCGGGGGGGAACAGATACGCAGTATTTT	CASSSARGGTDTQYF
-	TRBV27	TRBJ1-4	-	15	TGTGCCAGCAGTCAGCGTAGACAGATCGATGAAAAACTGTTTTTT	CASSQRRQIDEKLFF
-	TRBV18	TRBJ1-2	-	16	TGTGCCAGCTCACCACTTTCGGGTCTTACAACGGGCGGCTACACCTTC	CASSPLSGLTTGGYTF
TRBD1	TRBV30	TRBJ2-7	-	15	TGTGCCTGGAGTCGGTACCGGGACAGGGGTTACGAGCAGTACTTC	CAWSRYRDRGYEQYF
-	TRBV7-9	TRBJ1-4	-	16	TGTGCCAGCAGCTCCTGGGGGCGAGGGTTGGATGAAAAACTGTTTTTT	CASSSWGRGLDEKLFF
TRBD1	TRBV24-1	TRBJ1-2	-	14	TGTGCCACCAGTGAAACGGACAGGGCTCTGGGCTACACCTTC	CATSETDRALGYTF
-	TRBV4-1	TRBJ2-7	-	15	TGCGCCAGCAGCCAAACCCCGCATGAAACCTACGAGCAGTACTTC	CASSQTPHETYEQYF
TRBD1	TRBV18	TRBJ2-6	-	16	TGTGCCAGCCTGGACAGGAAGGGTTCTGGGGCCAACGTCCTGACTTTC	CASLDRKGSGANVLTF
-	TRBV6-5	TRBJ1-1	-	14	TGTGCCAGCACCCGGGGAGGTTTTGTAACTGAAGCTTTCTTT	CASTRGGFVTEAFF
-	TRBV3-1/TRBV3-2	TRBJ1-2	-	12	TGTGCCAGCAGTGGTCTTCTCTATGGCTACACCTTC	CASSGLLYGYTF
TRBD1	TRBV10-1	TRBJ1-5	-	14	TGCGCCAGCAGCGGAGACAGGGGTGGCCAGCCCCAGCATTTT	CASSGDRGGQPQHF
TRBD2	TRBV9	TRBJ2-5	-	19	TGTGCCAGCAGCGCGACGCAGGGACTAGCGGGAGGCCGGGGGGAGACCCAGTACTTC	CASSATQGLAGGRGETQYF
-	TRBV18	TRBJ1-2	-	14	TGCGCTGACTTGGACCCAATCTTCCAGTATGGCTACACCTTC	CADLDPIFQYGYTF
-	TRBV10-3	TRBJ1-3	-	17	TGTGCCATCAGTGAGTGGGACAAACAATACAATCGAAACACCATATATTTT	CAISEWDKQYNRNTIYF
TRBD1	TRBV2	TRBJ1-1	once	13	TGTGCCAGCACTAGGACAGGATGGACTGAAGCTTTCTTT	CASTRTGWTEAFF
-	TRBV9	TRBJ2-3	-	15	TGTGCCAGCAGCGTAGGGCTAGCGAGCACAGATACGCAGTATTTT	CASSVGLASTDTQYF
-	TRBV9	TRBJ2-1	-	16	TGTGCCAGCAGCGTATCCCACGACGAAATTAACAATGAGCAGTTCTTC	CASSVSHDEINNEQFF
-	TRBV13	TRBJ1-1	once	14	TGTGCCAGCACGCGGGCGGGGCGGAACACTGAAGCTTTCTTT	CASTRAGRNTEAFF
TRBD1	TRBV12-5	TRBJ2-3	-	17	TGTGCTAGTGGCACCGGGACAGGGGGTATTAGCGCAGATACGCAGTATTTT	CASGTGTGGISADTQYF
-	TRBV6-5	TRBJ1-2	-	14	TGTGCCAGCAGTTACGGTCGGACTTACTATGGCTACACCTTC	CASSYGRTYYGYTF
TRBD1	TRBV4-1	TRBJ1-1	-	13	TGCGCCAGCAGCCGCCCGACAGGGACTGAAGCTTTCTTT	CASSRPTGTEAFF
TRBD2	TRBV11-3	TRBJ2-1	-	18	TGTGCCAGCAGCTTGGGACTAGCGGGAGGAAGCTCCTACAATGAGCAGTTCTTC	CASSLGLAGGSSYNEQFF
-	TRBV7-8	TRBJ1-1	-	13	TGTGCCAGCAGCGTCACAGGGAACACTGAAGCTTTCTTT	CASSVTGNTEAFF
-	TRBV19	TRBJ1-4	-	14	TGTGCCAGCACTATCGGGACAAGTAATGAAAAACTGTTTTTT	CASTIGTSNEKLFF
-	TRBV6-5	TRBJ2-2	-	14	TGTGCCAGCAGTTACGGCGGACGCAACGGGGAGCTGTTTTTT	CASSYGGRNGELFF
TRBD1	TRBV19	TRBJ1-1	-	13	TGTGCCAGTAGCGGGACAGGGTTGGCTGAAGCTTTCTTT	CASSGTGLAEAFF
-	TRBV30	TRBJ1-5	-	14	TGTGCCTGGAGTACGCGACAGCCCAATCAGCCCCAGCATTTT	CAWSTRQPNQPQHF
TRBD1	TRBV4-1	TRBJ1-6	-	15	TGCGCCAGCAGCCAAAGACAGGGGGAAAGGAGCACCCTCCACTTT	CASSQRQGERSTLHF
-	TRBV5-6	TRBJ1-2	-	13	TGTGCCAGCAGCTTGTATGATGCTCGGGGCTACACCTTC	CASSLYDARGYTF
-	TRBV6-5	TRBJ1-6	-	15	TGTGCCAGCAGTTACGCTAGAGTGAGCAATTCACCCCTCCACTTT	CASSYARVSNSPLHF
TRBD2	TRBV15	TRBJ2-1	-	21	TGTGCCACCAGCAGAGAGATCAGGACTAGCGGGGTCAGCCTCGCCTACAATGAGCAGTTCTTC	CATSREIRTSGVSLAYNEQFF
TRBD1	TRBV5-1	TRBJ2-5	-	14	TGCGCCAGCAGCTCGGACAGGGGGGAAGAGACCCAGTACTTC	CASSSDRGEETQYF
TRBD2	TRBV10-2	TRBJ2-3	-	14	TGCGCCAGCACTCTAGCGGGAGAAGGGGGTACGCAGTATTTT	CASTLAGEGGTQYF
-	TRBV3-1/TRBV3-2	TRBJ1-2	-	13	TGTGCCAGCAGCCCGGGGGCCTCGCGTGGCTACACCTTC	CASSPGASRGYTF
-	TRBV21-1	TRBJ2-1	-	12	TGTGCCAGCAGCACAGAGGGCCCGGAGCAGTTCTTC	CASSTEGPEQFF
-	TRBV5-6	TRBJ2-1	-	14	TGTGCCAGCAGGCGAGGGTCACCCTACAATGAGCAGTTCTTC	CASRRGSPYNEQFF
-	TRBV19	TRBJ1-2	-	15	TGTGCCAGTAGTATAGGCCTCCCCCCTAACTATGGCTACACCTTC	CASSIGLPPNYGYTF
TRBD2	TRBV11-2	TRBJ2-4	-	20	TGTGCCAGCAGCTTAGATCTGAGCGGGGGATCAACTTTAGCCAAAAACATTCAGTACTTC	CASSLDLSGGSTLAKNIQYF
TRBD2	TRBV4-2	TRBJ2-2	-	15	TGTGCCAGCAGCCTCCTAGCGGAGAACACCGGGGAGCTGTTTTTT	CASSLLAENTGELFF
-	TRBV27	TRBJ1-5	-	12	TGTGCCAGCAGTCCATATAATCAGCCCCAGCATTTT	CASSPYNQPQHF